This T cell receptor beta chain was sequenced in a study of identical twins. General observations from the study: Interpretation of the results relied on cross-sectional statistical analysis and not on following the same donors. For zero-insertion analyses, partial confounding could come from invariant MAIT and iNKT cells. Reduced insertions were recorded for abundant cord blood beta clonotypes, with no such pattern in memory repertoires.

The germline CDR1 and CDR2 sequences are KGHDR and SFDVKD. V was pared by 3 bases and J by 0 bases, with 5 bases between. The CDR3 consists of 14 residues. Only a few counts were recorded for this clonotype. Antigen specificity is unknown. TCRdb independently ran MiXCR on the 5' RACE reads; one entry per CDR3 protein. Here the sample spans approximately 490,000 distinct CDR3 sequences, around 22% being singletons. Only healthy Caucasians were included as donors. Another study also made use of these data, one on yellow fever vaccine responses in identical twins.

The material sequenced was CD4+ T cells sorted from blood. The source of this sequence is a woman aged 18-29 years in good health. The V and J genes are TRBV24-1 and TRBJ2-1, with D uncertain. The CDR3 sequence: CATSDGVSYNEQFF. The CDR3 DNA reads TGTGCCACCAGTGATGGGGTCTCCTACAATGAGCAGTTCTTC.